Listed here are 12 T cell receptor beta chains from one sample, sequenced in a study of EBV T-cell therapy then PD-1 blockade in nasopharyngeal carcinoma. These TCRs are of unknown antigen specificity. Treatment in this sample: AdE1-LMPpoly-expanded autologous EBV-specific T-cell therapy followed by anti-PD-1 nivolumab. The method was immunoSEQ multiplex PCR; TCRdb's version includes in-frame clones alone and lacks a portion of them. The sample lists about 22,000 clones, approximately 83% occurring once. The sample was CD8+ T cells from blood, taken at day -245 from a patient whose treatment included autologous EBV-specific T cells and nivolumab. Receptors originate from a man in his forties with nasopharyngeal carcinoma.

The V call is TRBV24-1, the J call TRBJ1-2, with 7 bases identical to TRBD1. Germline trimming cut 5 bases from V and 4 bases from J; bases unmatched to any gene: 6. The CDR3 spans 14 residues. Germline V gene lookup returns CDR1 KGHDR and CDR2 SFDVKD. DNA for the CDR3: TGTGCCACCAGTGGGGACAGTTCTCTCTATGGCTACACCTTC. As protein: CATSGDSSLYGYTF.

The gene calls are TRBV4-3 and TRBJ2-3, with TRBD2 matching over 8 bases. The V segment lost 4 bases and the J segment 3 bases; nucleotides outside the gene matches: 6. There are 15 residues in the CDR3. CDR1 and CDR2 (germline): LGHNA, YSLEER. CDR3 DNA: TGCGCCAGCAGCCCGACGGGGGGGGGAACAGATACGCAGTATTTT. It codes for CASSPTGGGTDTQYF.

The rearrangement links TRBV7-2 to TRBJ1-6, with 9 bases aligning to TRBD1. CDR1 and CDR2 (germline): SGHTA, FQGNSA. J lost 8 bases, V lost 4 bases, and 3 bases had no gene match. The CDR3 extends over 14 amino acids. CDR3 sequence: CASSYGQGYSPLHF. CDR3 in DNA: TGTGCCAGCAGCTACGGACAGGGGTATTCACCCCTCCACTTT.

The gene calls are TRBV14 and TRBJ2-1, with TRBD2 matching over 7 bases. Trimming at V came to 6 bases and at J to 10 bases, leaving 3 bases not matched to a gene. The CDR3 sequence is 11 residues long. Germline CDR1 SGHDN, CDR2 FVKESK. As DNA, the CDR3 is TGTGCCAGCAGTTGGGGGGGAGAGCAGTTCTTC. As protein: CASSWGGEQFF.

The rearrangement uses TRBV2 and TRBJ1-2; 10 bases are shared with TRBD1. Trimming at V came to 8 bases and at J to 4 bases, leaving 4 bases not matched to a gene. CDR1 SNHLY and CDR2 FYNNEI come from the germline V gene. The CDR3 is 13 residues long. The CDR3 region is CASETGGFYGYTF. The CDR3 DNA follows: TGTGCCAGCGAGACAGGGGGCTTCTATGGCTACACCTTC.

The chain recombines TRBV6-5 with TRBJ2-5; D may be TRBD1 (6 bases). The CDR3 consists of 15 residues. V lost 6 bases and J lost 5, with 19 bases in between. CDR1 is MNHEY and CDR2 is SVGAGI in the germline V gene. The CDR3 DNA follows: TGTGCCAGCAGGCACTGGACAGAGCCCTGGGAGACCCAGTACTTC. Translated, it gives CASRHWTEPWETQYF.

The chain links TRBV4-2 to TRBJ2-7, with D uncertain. The germline V gene has CDR1 LGHNA and CDR2 YNFKEQ. The V gene lost 0 bases and the J gene lost 3 bases, with 12 bases spanning the gap. The CDR3 runs to 15 residues. The CDR3 region is CASSQDLEPYYEQYF. In DNA form, the CDR3 reads TGTGCCAGCAGCCAAGATCTGGAACCATACTACGAGCAGTACTTC.

The V gene is TRBV9, the J gene TRBJ1-1; no definite D call. This CDR3 has 13 amino acids. V dropped 0 bases and J dropped 5 bases, with 8 bases sitting between them. From germline, CDR1 is SGDLS and CDR2 YYNGEE. As DNA, the CDR3 is TGTGCCAGCAGCGTAGGCGCGGGGACTGAAGCTTTCTTT. Translation gives CASSVGAGTEAFF. The full variable domain, rest sourced from reference TRBV9 and TRBJ1-1, is DSGVTQTPKHLITATGQRVTLRCSPRSGDLSVYWYQQSLDQGLQFLIQYYNGEERAKGNILERFSAQQFPDLHSELNLSSLELGDSALYFCASSVGAGTEAFFGQGTRLTVV.

This clone was observed a single time. The chain has TRBV27 and TRBJ1-5; unclear D gene. V lost 8 bases to trimming and J lost 5 bases, with 13 bases between them. Germline V gene data show CDR1 as MNHEY and CDR2 as SMNVEV (reference sequence). The CDR3 consists of 13 residues. CDR3: CASRNSVDQPQHF. Written as DNA, the CDR3 is TGTGCCAGCCGTAACAGCGTAGATCAGCCCCAGCATTTT.

V usage is TRBV6-5 and J usage is TRBJ1-2, with D tentatively TRBD1 (6 bases). This CDR3 has 13 amino acids. V was shortened by 9 bases and J by 1 base, with 12 bases between the two germline ends. Germline CDR1 MNHEY, CDR2 SVGAGI. The CDR3 DNA reads as TGTGCCAGACGGACAGAGATTAACTATGGCTACACCTTC. Translating it yields CARRTEINYGYTF.

The chain uses TRBV27 and TRBJ2-7; 10 bases line up with TRBD2. V trimming: 5 bases; J trimming: 9 bases; junction bases outside the gene matches: 13. CDR3 length: 15 residues. Germline values: CDR1 MNHEY, CDR2 SMNVEV (reference sequence). The chain's CDR3 is CASSIQAGGRSRQYF. The CDR3 DNA sequence: TGTGCCAGCAGTATACAAGCGGGGGGGAGATCGCGGCAGTACTTC.

The chain uses TRBV2 and TRBJ2-7; maybe TRBD1 (6 bases). Germline assignment: CDR1 SNHLY and CDR2 FYNNEI. The CDR3 has 13 amino acids. V shed 6 bases and J shed 2 bases, with 11 bases lying between them. DNA for the CDR3: TGTGCCAGCAGGGGGGCCCCTACCTACGAGCAGTACTTC. Amino acid sequence: CASRGAPTYEQYF.